This note documents a single T cell receptor (beta chain) sequence. These data are taken from a study of shared clonotypes between healthy human individuals. Germline-derived CDR1 and CDR2 are SGHVS and FNYEAQ. The CDR3 contains 17 residues. J gave up 4 bases and V 5 bases, and 15 bases lay outside the gene matches. TCRdb's table, derived via immunoSEQ multiplex PCR, lists solely in-frame clones and lacks some. The sample records about 1.1 million clones, approximately 78% being singletons. The source is a man younger than 30 in good health. Some clones in this sample may be carry-over from other donors' samples. The chain recombines TRBV7-6 with TRBJ2-7, with TRBD1 identical over 9 bases. The sequenced sample was memory CD4+ T cells from PBMCs. Subset given: CD45RA-negative fraction. CDR3 coding DNA: TGTGCCAGCAGCCTTCAGAGGGGGGACAGGGTCCTATACGAGCAGTACTTC. The encoded protein is CASSLQRGDRVLYEQYF. The entire variable domain, with the rest obtained from reference TRBV7-6 and TRBJ2-7, is as follows: GAGVSQSPRYKVTKRGQDVALRCDPISGHVSLYWYRQALGQGPEFLTYFNYEAQQDKSGLPNDRFSAERPEGSISTLTIQRTEQRDSAMYRCASSLQRGDRVLYEQYFGPGTRLTVT.